What follows are 16 T cell receptor beta chains derived from one specimen sequenced in a study of Ad26.COV2.S vaccination and SARS-CoV-2 variants (dated by TCRdb to 2020 to 2023). The library came from the immunoSEQ multiplex PCR assay. This is the immuneACCESS table as TCRdb keeps it, with only in-frame sequences that have V and J called. A part of the clones is gone; compared with another copy, unresolved V genes explain less than half, and the rest is unexplained. The sample includes over 400,000 clones, with 89% observed a single time. Together, the top ten hold approximately 2.5% of the sample. Reading the label with the study, this specimen's treatment or condition is: 19 received Ad26.COV2.S at low or high dose, single or two shots; about 5 received placebo; per-sample allocation not given. For vaccine and placebo recipients, repertoires were sequenced using samples collected on day 63 after the first injection.

The source material was peripheral blood, sampled in a trial of Ad26.COV2.S vaccine versus placebo. These receptors originate from a person aged 18-65 years who received the Ad26.COV2.S COVID-19 vaccine or a placebo.

The DNA for the CDR3 is TGTGCCAGCAGTTCAGGGACCCTCGTAGATGAGCAGTTCTTC. This gives the protein CASSSGTLVDEQFF. The chain is built from TRBV28 and TRBJ2-1; D tentatively fits TRBD1 or TRBD2 (5 bases each). Germline V CDR1 and CDR2: MDHEN, SYDVKM. Trimming removed 4 bases from V and 8 bases from J, with 15 bases in between. The CDR3 extends over 14 amino acids.

This chain uses TRBV5-1 with TRBJ2-3; D may correspond to TRBD1 or TRBD2 (5 bases each). The CDR3 is 15 amino acids. V was cut by 6 bases and J by 2 bases, with 16 bases left in between. Looked up from germline, CDR1 is SGHRS and CDR2 is YFSETQ. CDR3 sequence (DNA): TGCGCCAGCATCCCTGGTCGGGGCCTCACAGATACGCAGTATTTT. It encodes CASIPGRGLTDTQYF.

This chain connects TRBV5-1 to TRBJ2-1; 11 bases are shared with TRBD2. The V and J ends lost 0 bases and 8 bases, in that order; junction bases with no gene match: 10. The CDR3 is 17 amino acids. The germline V gene encodes CDR1 SGHRS and CDR2 YFSETQ. In nucleotides, the CDR3 is TGCGCCAGCAGCTTGGCCACGGCTAGCGGGGGGCTCGATGAGCAGTTCTTC. Translation gives CASSLATASGGLDEQFF.

The CDR3 nucleotides are TGCGCCAGCAGCCAGGGACGGGCCTATGGCTACACCTTC. Residues: CASSQGRAYGYTF. V usage is TRBV4-3 and J usage is TRBJ1-2; perhaps TRBD1 as D (5 bases). Germline V CDR1 and CDR2: LGHNA, YSLEER. This CDR3 is 13 amino acids long. Trimming took 3 bases from V and 4 from J, leaving 9 bases between them.

This clone was seen a handful of times. The chain links TRBV18 to TRBJ1-1; D remains ambiguous. Trimming removed 3 bases from V and 1 base from J, with 6 bases in between. The germline V gene encodes CDR1 KGHSH and CDR2 LQKENI. The CDR3 has 13 amino acids. The CDR3 region has the DNA TGTGCCAGCTCACCTCAGAAGAACACTGAAGCTTTCTTT. It specifies CASSPQKNTEAFF.

This clone was observed once. The J gene is TRBJ1-2, the V gene TRBV4-3; D perhaps matches TRBD1 (6 bases). The CDR3 extends over 16 amino acids. The V and J ends lost 0 bases and 2 bases respectively, with 13 bases between them. CDR1 and CDR2 (germline): LGHNA, YSLEER. The CDR3 DNA reads as TGCGCCAGCAGCCAAGATCCCCAGGGGAACAACTATGGCTACACCTTC. It specifies CASSQDPQGNNYGYTF.

V usage is TRBV5-1 and J usage is TRBJ2-3, with 8 bases matching TRBD2. Germline trimming cut 4 bases from V and 4 bases from J; bases unmatched to any gene: 5. The CDR3 sequence is 14 residues long. Per germline, CDR1 SGHRS and CDR2 YFSETQ. In DNA, the CDR3 is TGCGCCAGCAGCCCCCGGACTAGCTCAGATACGCAGTATTTT. Protein: CASSPRTSSDTQYF.

The chain couples TRBV5-4 to TRBJ2-2; the match to TRBD1 covers 10 bases. The germline V gene has CDR1 SGHNT and CDR2 YYREEE (reference sequence). Trimming removed 3 bases from V and 2 bases from J; junction bases left unmatched: 7. CDR3 length: 17 residues. The CDR3 here is CASSYPTGGRNTGELFF. The CDR3 DNA follows: TGTGCCAGCAGCTACCCGACAGGGGGCCGAAACACCGGGGAGCTGTTTTTT.

V and J are TRBV6-5 and TRBJ1-5; 7 nucleotides agree with TRBD1. The CDR3 spans 13 residues. The germline V gene has CDR1 MNHEY and CDR2 SVGAGI. The V segment lost 5 bases and the J segment 9 bases; nucleotides outside the gene matches: 7. Here the CDR3 reads CASSIRTGGPQHF. The CDR3 nucleotides read TGTGCCAGCAGTATCCGGACAGGAGGGCCCCAGCATTTT.

This clone was recorded only once. This chain joins TRBV12-3 or TRBV12-4 and TRBJ1-1; D is uncertain. V was cut by 2 bases and J by 3 bases, with 7 bases left in between. This CDR3 spans 13 amino acids. The CDR3 region is CASSLRQDTEAFF. The DNA for the CDR3 is TGTGCCAGCAGTTTACGGCAGGACACTGAAGCTTTCTTT.

This clone appeared once. The J gene is TRBJ2-1, the V gene TRBV7-2; D possibly corresponds to TRBD1 (6 bases). The CDR3 is 17 amino acids. V was pared by 1 base and J by 0 bases, with 13 bases between. Germline-derived CDR1 and CDR2 are SGHTA and FQGNSA. The CDR3 reads CASSLGQGTSSYNEQFF. CDR3 bases: TGTGCCAGCAGCTTAGGGCAGGGGACAAGCTCCTACAATGAGCAGTTCTTC. The full variable domain, in which reference TRBV7-2 and TRBJ2-1 provide the parts outside the CDR3, is GAGVSQSPSNKVTEKGKDVELRCDPISGHTALYWYRQSLGQGLEFLIYFQGNSAPDKSGLPSDRFSAERTGGSVSTLTIQRTQQEDSAVYLCASSLGQGTSSYNEQFFGPGTRLTVL.

Here the CDR3 DNA reads TGCGCCAGCGGGACGGATTATGGCTACACCTTC. It yields the protein CASGTDYGYTF. This sequence joins TRBV5-1 and TRBJ1-2, with D possibly TRBD1 on 5 matching bases. This CDR3 has 11 residues. V was trimmed by 7 bases and J by 5 bases, leaving 9 bases between them. Germline loops: CDR1 SGHRS, CDR2 YFSETQ.

The chain combines TRBV30 with TRBJ2-6; D is unresolved. Trimming took off 4 bases at V and 0 bases at J, with 7 bases between the two ends. The CDR3 loop spans 14 amino acids. Germline V gives CDR1 GTSNPN, CDR2 SVGIG (reference sequence). This chain's CDR3 is CAWTPVSGANVLTF. The CDR3 DNA follows: TGTGCCTGGACCCCCGTCTCTGGGGCCAACGTCCTGACTTTC.

Details on this clone: Sequence at one end of the junction differs from germline and may be a read error. The chain has TRBV9 and TRBJ2-3, with TRBD1 matching 9 bases. Germline-derived CDR1 and CDR2 are SGDLS and YYNGEE. CDR3 size: 16 residues. The CDR3 coding sequence is TGTGCCAGCAGCTCCTCGACAGGGGGGGACACAAATACGCAGTATTTT. Amino acid sequence: CASSSSTGGDTNTQYF.

The DNA of the CDR3 is TGTGCCAGCAGCTTATTGGCTACCGCCGTAGGATACAATGAGCAGTTCTTC. Protein sequence: CASSLLATAVGYNEQFF. This chain links TRBV7-2 with TRBJ2-1; D is unresolved. CDR1 is SGHTA and CDR2 is FQGNSA in the germline V gene. CDR3 length: 17 residues. V was trimmed by 2 bases and J by 4 bases, leaving 18 bases between them.

The rearrangement links TRBV7-2 to TRBJ1-2; D gene unclear. The CDR3 has 12 residues. Germline V gene sequence: CDR1 SGHTA, CDR2 FQGNSA. V was trimmed by 5 bases and J by 7 bases, leaving 11 bases between them. CDR3 protein: CASSNLWFGYTF. CDR3 bases: TGTGCCAGCAGCAACCTATGGTTTGGCTACACCTTC.